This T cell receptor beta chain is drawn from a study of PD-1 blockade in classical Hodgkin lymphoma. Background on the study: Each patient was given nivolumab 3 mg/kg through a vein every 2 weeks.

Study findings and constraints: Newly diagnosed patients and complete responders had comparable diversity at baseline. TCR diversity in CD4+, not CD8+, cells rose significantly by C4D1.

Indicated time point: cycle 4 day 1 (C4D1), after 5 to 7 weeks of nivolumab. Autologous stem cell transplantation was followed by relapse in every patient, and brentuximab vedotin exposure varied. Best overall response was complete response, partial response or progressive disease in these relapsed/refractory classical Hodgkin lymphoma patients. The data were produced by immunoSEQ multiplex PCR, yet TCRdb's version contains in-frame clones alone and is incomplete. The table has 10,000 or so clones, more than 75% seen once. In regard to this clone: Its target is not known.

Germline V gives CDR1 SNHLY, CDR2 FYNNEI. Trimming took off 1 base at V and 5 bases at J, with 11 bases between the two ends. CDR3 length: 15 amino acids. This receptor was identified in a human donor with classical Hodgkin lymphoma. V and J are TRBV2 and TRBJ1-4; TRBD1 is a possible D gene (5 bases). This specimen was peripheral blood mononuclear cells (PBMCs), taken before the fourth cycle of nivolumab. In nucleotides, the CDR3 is TGTGCCAGCAGTGAAGGGCGACAGATGAATGAAAAACTGTTTTTT. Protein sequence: CASSEGRQMNEKLFF.